The 7 T cell receptor beta chains below come from one sample, sequenced in a study of blood T cells in healthy people across ages. Using a J-beta primer mix together with a sample-barcoded 5' primer, a second PCR was run for roughly 7 to 11 cycles. From the 5' RACE reads, TCRdb called clonotypes with MiXCR, one entry per CDR3 protein. The sample contains fewer than 650,000 distinct CDR3 sequences, 27% of which appear only once. The sample also formed part of further work on T cells of mothers and their children.

The source material was blood. The source of these receptors is a boy aged 2-9 years in good health.

The V gene is TRBV4-1, the J gene TRBJ1-2; D ambiguous. V was trimmed by 3 bases and J by 4 bases, leaving 9 bases between them. This CDR3 has 13 amino acids. Germline V gene lookup returns CDR1 MGHRA and CDR2 YSYEKL. In DNA, the CDR3 is TGCGCCAGCAGCCAGGCACCCCCCTATGGCTACACCTTC. It yields the protein CASSQAPPYGYTF.

This chain uses TRBV5-1 with TRBJ2-7, with no clear D. This CDR3 region has 11 residues. V was pared by 6 bases and J by 5 bases, with 9 bases between. Germline-derived CDR1 and CDR2 are SGHRS and YFSETQ. The CDR3: CASTDGHEQYF. The CDR3 coding sequence is TGCGCCAGCACAGACGGACACGAGCAGTACTTC. Filled out from reference TRBV5-1 and TRBJ2-7, the complete variable domain reads KAGVTQTPRYLIKTRGQQVTLSCSPISGHRSVSWYQQTPGQGLQFLFEYFSETQRNKGNFPGRFSGRQFSNSRSEMNVSTLELGDSALYLCASTDGHEQYFGPGTRLTVT.

This clonotype was seen a few times. The V and J genes are TRBV7-2 and TRBJ2-3; the D gene is possibly TRBD1 (6 bases). V lost 5 bases, J lost 11 bases, and 11 bases lay in between. The CDR3 sequence is 11 residues long. CDR1 and CDR2 (germline): SGHTA, FQGNSA. CDR3 sequence (DNA): TGTGCCAGCAGCCCCCAAGGGGGGCAGTATTTT. This codes for CASSPQGGQYF.

V is TRBV6-5 and J is TRBJ2-7; possibly TRBD2 for D (6 bases). The V gene lost 6 bases and the J gene lost 2 bases, with 14 bases spanning the gap. This CDR3 is built from 14 residues. CDR1 is MNHEY and CDR2 is SVGAGI in the germline V gene. The CDR3 protein is CASSPSAPTYEQYF. CDR3 nucleotide sequence: TGTGCCAGCAGCCCTAGCGCGCCCACCTACGAGCAGTACTTC.

This rearrangement joins TRBV11-2 to TRBJ2-5, with TRBD2 matching 9 bases. The DNA end favors TRBJ2-1, so the J call may be wrong. Germline V lookup: CDR1 SGHAT, CDR2 FQNNGV. This CDR3 is built from 15 residues. CDR3 protein: CASSLGISGGIEQFF. CDR3 bases: TGTGCCAGCAGCTTGGGTATTAGCGGGGGCATTGAGCAGTTCTTC.

This clonotype was observed a handful of times. The rearrangement links TRBV29-1 to TRBJ1-1, with D perhaps matching TRBD1 (5 bases). The CDR3 totals 12 residues. The V end lost 3 bases, the J end lost 4 bases, and 9 bases lay between the germline ends. Germline CDR1 reads SQVTM; CDR2 reads ANQGSEA. This CDR3 reads CSVDGGATEAFF. The CDR3 bases are TGCAGCGTTGATGGAGGGGCCACTGAAGCTTTCTTT.

This clonotype has just a few counts. This chain uses TRBV27 with TRBJ2-5; maybe TRBD1 (6 bases). The better agreement between TRBJ2-1 and the DNA end casts doubt on the J call. In germline, CDR1 is MNHEY, CDR2 SMNVEV (reference sequence). The CDR3 totals 14 residues. CDR3 bases: TGTGCCAGCAGTTCAGGACAGAGTTACAATGAGCAGTTCTTC. It yields the protein CASSSGQSYNEQFF.